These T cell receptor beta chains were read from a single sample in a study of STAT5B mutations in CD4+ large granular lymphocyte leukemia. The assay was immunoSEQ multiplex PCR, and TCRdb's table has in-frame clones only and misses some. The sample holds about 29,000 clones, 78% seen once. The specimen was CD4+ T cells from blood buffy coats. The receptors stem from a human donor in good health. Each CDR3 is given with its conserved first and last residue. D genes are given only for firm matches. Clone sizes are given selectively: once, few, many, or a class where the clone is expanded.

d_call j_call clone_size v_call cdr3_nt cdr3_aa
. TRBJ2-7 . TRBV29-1 TGCAGCGTTGTGGATGGGACCTACGAGCAGTACTTC CSVVDGTYEQYF
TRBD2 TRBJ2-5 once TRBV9 TGTGCCAGCTCCCTCGGGGGGGGGAGAGAGACCCAGTACTTC CASSLGGGRETQYF
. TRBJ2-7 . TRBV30 TGTGCCTGGAGTAGACAGTCGACGGGGGAGCAGTACTTC CAWSRQSTGEQYF
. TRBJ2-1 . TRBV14 TGTGCCAGCAGCCGCGACAGGAACTTCTACAATGAGCAGTTCTTC CASSRDRNFYNEQFF
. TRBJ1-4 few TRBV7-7 TGTGCCAGCAGCTTAGGAGGGCAGGGTAATGAAAAACTGTTTTTT CASSLGGQGNEKLFF
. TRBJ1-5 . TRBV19 TGTGCCAGAGAAAGACACTATAGCAATCAGCCCCAGCATTTT CARERHYSNQPQHF
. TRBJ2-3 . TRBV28 TGTGCCAGCACCTCGGCCGGGCTTAGCACAGATACGCAGTATTTT CASTSAGLSTDTQYF
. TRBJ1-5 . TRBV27 TGTGCCAGCAGTTTCCAGGGTCGGGGTCAGCCCCAGCATTTT CASSFQGRGQPQHF
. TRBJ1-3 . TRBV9 TGTGCCAGCAGCGTTTCCCATACGGGGGCTGGAAACACCATATATTTT CASSVSHTGAGNTIYF
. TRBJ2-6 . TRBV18 TGTGCCAGCTCACCCCCGGTTGGCTCTGGGGCCAACGTCCTGACTTTC CASSPPVGSGANVLTF
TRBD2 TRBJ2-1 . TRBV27 TGTGCCAGCAGTTTAGGGGGCCTACGGGGGACTAGCATATACAATGAGCAGTTCTTC CASSLGGLRGTSIYNEQFF
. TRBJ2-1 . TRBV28 TGTGCCAGCAATACCAGAGTCGATAGGAATGAGCAGTTCTTC CASNTRVDRNEQFF
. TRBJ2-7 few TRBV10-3 TGTGCCATCAGTGAGTCCCACACAGGGCACTCCTACGAGCAGTACTTC CAISESHTGHSYEQYF
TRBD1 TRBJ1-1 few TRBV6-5 TGTGCCAGCCACGCAGGGGGCGTGGGCACTGAAGCTTTCTTT CASHAGGVGTEAFF
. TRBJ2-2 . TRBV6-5 TGTGCCAGCAGTTCGATGGGGGAGGGGGTCACCGGGGAGCTGTTTTTT CASSSMGEGVTGELFF
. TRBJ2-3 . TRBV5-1 TGCGCCAGCAGCAGAACCGGGGACCCCACAGATACGCAGTATTTT CASSRTGDPTDTQYF
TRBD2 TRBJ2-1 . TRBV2 TGTGCCAGCAGTGGCCTAGCGGGAGCAGACAATGAGCAGTTCTTC CASSGLAGADNEQFF
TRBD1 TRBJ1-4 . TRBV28 TGTGCCAGCAGTTTACCCAGGGGGGGTAATGAAAAACTGTTTTTT CASSLPRGGNEKLFF
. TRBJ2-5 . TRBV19 TGTGCCAGTAGTAAGACAGGGGCGGGGGTTTTAAGAGAGACCCAGTACTTC CASSKTGAGVLRETQYF
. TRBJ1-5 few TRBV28 TGTGCCAGCAAGTACGATAGCAATCAGCCCCAGCATTTT CASKYDSNQPQHF
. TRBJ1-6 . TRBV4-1 TGCGCCAGCAGCCCCCTCGGGGGAAATTCACCCCTCCACTTT CASSPLGGNSPLHF
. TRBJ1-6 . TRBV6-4 TGTGCCAGCAGTGTAGAAGCCGAATCACCCCTCCACTTT CASSVEAESPLHF
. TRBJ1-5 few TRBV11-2 TGTGCCAGCAGCTTAGATCCCCTAAGCAATCAGCCCCAGCATTTT CASSLDPLSNQPQHF
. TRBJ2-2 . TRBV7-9 TGTGCCAGCAGACAAGATGTAGAGGAGCTGTTTTTT CASRQDVEELFF
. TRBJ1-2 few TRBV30 TGTGCCTGGACTCCGGGAAGAAGCTATGGCTACACCTTC CAWTPGRSYGYTF
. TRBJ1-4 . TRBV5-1 TGCGCCAGCAGCCGCCTGGATCTCAATGAAAAACTGTTTTTT CASSRLDLNEKLFF
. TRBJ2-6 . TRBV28 TGTGCCAGCAAGGGCTTACCGAGCTCTGGGGCCAACGTCCTGACTTTC CASKGLPSSGANVLTF
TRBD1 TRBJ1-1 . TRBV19 TGTGCCAGTAACAAACAGGGGGACACTGAAGCTTTCTTT CASNKQGDTEAFF
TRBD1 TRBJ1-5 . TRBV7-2 TGTGCCAGCAGCACCCAAACAGGGGAATGGCAGCCCCAGCATTTT CASSTQTGEWQPQHF
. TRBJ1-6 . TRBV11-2 TGTGCTCGTGGGACGAATTCACCCCTCCACTTT CARGTNSPLHF
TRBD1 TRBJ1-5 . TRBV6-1 TGTGCCAGCATGAGGACAGGGATCAATCAGCCCCAGCATTTT CASMRTGINQPQHF
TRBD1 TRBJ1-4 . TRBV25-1 TGTGCCAGCAGTGGGGACAGGGGTAATGAAAAACTGTTTTTT CASSGDRGNEKLFF
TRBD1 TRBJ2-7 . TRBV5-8 TGTGCCAGCAGCCCCCCCAAGGGGGCAGGGGCCTACGAGCAGTACTTC CASSPPKGAGAYEQYF
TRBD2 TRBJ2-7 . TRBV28 TGTGCCAGCAGGACTAGCGGGAGGATCTCCTACGAGCAGTACTTC CASRTSGRISYEQYF
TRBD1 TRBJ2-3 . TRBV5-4 TGTGCCAGCAGCTTGGTAGGGGGCAATATAGATACGCAGTATTTT CASSLVGGNIDTQYF
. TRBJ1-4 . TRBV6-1 TGTGCCAGCAGTCGCTTAGGGGATAATGAAAAACTGTTTTTT CASSRLGDNEKLFF
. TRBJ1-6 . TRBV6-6 TGTGCCAGCAGTTACGGTCCGGTTTCACCCCTCCACTTT CASSYGPVSPLHF
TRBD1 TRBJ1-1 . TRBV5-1 TGCGCCAGCAGCTTGGGTTCCGGGACAGGTGAAGCTTTCTTT CASSLGSGTGEAFF
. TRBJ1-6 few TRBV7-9 TGTGCCAGCAGCTTAGATTACCTAGGGCCCAATTCACCCCTCCACTTT CASSLDYLGPNSPLHF
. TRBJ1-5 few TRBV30 TGTGCCTGGAGTGGGGCAGTTAGCAATCAGCCCCAGCATTTT CAWSGAVSNQPQHF
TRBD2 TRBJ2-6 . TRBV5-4 TGTGCCAGCAGCTCAGCGGGGGCTTACTCTGGGGCCAACGTCCTGACTTTC CASSSAGAYSGANVLTF
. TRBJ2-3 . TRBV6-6 TGTGCCAGCAGGCCCCAGGTGACCGGAGATACGCAGTATTTT CASRPQVTGDTQYF
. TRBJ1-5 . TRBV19 TGTGCCAGTAGTACCACATGGGGGAGCAATCAGCCCCAGCATTTT CASSTTWGSNQPQHF
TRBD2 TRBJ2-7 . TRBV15 TGTGCCACCAGCAGAGATTCGGCTAGCGGGGTAGAGGGGCAGTACTTC CATSRDSASGVEGQYF
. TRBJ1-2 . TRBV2 TGTGCCACAGCGGGTACAGGAGCTAACTATGGCTACACCTTC CATAGTGANYGYTF
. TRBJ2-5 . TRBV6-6 TGTGCCAGCAGCACCGGGGTACAAGAGACCCAGTACTTC CASSTGVQETQYF
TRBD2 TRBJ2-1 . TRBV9 TGTGCCAGCAGCGTAGCCCCCCAGGGACTAGCGAACAATGAGCAGTTCTTC CASSVAPQGLANNEQFF
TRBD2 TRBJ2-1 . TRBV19 TGTGCCAGTAGTATTATAGCGGGACCATACAATGAGCAGTTCTTC CASSIIAGPYNEQFF
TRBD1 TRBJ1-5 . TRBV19 TGTGCCAGCGGACAGGGTCTTAATCAGCCCCAGCATTTT CASGQGLNQPQHF
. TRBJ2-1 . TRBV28 TGTGCCAGCAGTCCCCTAGGGGGGGCCTACAATGAGCAGTTCTTC CASSPLGGAYNEQFF
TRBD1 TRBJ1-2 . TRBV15 TGTGCCACCACCGAGGACAGGGCCAACTATGGCTACACCTTC CATTEDRANYGYTF
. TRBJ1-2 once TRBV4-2 TGTGCCAGCAGCCAAGCGAACTATGGCTACACCTTC CASSQANYGYTF
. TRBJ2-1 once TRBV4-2 TGTGCCAGCAGCCAAGAAGTCAGCGCCGCGGGGGAGCAGTTCTTC CASSQEVSAAGEQFF
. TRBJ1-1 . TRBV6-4 TGTGCCAGCAGAGGGATGGTGAACACTGAAGCTTTCTTT CASRGMVNTEAFF
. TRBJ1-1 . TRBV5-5 TGTGCCAGCCGCCCACTGCTTAACACTGAAGCTTTCTTT CASRPLLNTEAFF
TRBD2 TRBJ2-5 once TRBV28 TGTGCCAGCAGTTTACGGGGACTAGCGGTAATTCAAGAGACCCAGTACTTC CASSLRGLAVIQETQYF
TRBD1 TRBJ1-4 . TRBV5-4 TGTGCCAGCAGCTTGGGTGGACAGGGGGGCGAAAAACTGTTTTTT CASSLGGQGGEKLFF
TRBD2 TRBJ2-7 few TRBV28 TGTGCCAGCAAGGCTAGCGGGAGCTACGAGCAGTACTTC CASKASGSYEQYF
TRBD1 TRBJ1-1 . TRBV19 TGTGCCAGTAGGTTGACAGGGTTCTTCTTCACTGAAGCTTTCTTT CASRLTGFFFTEAFF
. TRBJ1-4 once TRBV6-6 TGTGCCAGCAGTCCCGATGAAAAACTGTTTTTT CASSPDEKLFF